This T cell receptor beta chain was sequenced for a study of T cell responses to AZD1222 COVID-19 vaccine. Measured with immunoSEQ multiplex PCR; TCRdb has only the in-frame clones, and not every one. This table holds about 120,000 clones, 80% to 90% found once. Trimming removed 8 bases from V and 0 bases from J, with 16 bases in between. Germline CDR1 reads SGHTA; CDR2 reads FQGTGA. CDR3 length: 15 amino acids. This specimen was peripheral blood, taken on day 0 of AZD1222 vaccination. The chain is built from TRBV7-3 and TRBJ1-1, with D possibly matching TRBD1 (5 bases). The origin of this receptor is an adult in good health. The CDR3 region is CASAPTVSMNTEAFF. The CDR3 bases are TGTGCCAGCGCCCCGACAGTTTCCATGAACACTGAAGCTTTCTTT.